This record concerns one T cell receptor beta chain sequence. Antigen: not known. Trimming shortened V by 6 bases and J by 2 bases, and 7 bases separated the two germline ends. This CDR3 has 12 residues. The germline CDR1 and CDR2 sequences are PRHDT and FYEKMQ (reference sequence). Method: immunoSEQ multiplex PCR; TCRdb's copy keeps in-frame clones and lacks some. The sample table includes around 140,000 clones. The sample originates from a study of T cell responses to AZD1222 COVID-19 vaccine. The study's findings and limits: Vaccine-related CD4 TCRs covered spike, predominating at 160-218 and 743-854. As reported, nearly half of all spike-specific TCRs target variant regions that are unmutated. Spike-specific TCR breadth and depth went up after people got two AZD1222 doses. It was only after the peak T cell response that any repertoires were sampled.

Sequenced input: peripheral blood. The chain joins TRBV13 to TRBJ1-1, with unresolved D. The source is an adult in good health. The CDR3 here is CASSPLNTEAFF. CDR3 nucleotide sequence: TGTGCCAGCAGTCCGCTTAACACTGAAGCTTTCTTT.